This T cell receptor (beta chain) comes out of a study of Graves' ophthalmopathy and Graves' hyperthyroidism. Trimming stripped 4 bases from V and 2 bases from J, with 13 bases between. Germline-derived CDR1 and CDR2 are SGDLS and YYNGEE. The CDR3 consists of 16 residues. This clonotype was found a few times. RNA transcripts served as template for amplifying TCR beta CDR3 sequences. Investigators did first-round RT-PCR with HTBI primers, then second-round multiplex PCR. From the multiplex PCR reads, TCRdb called clonotypes with MiXCR, one entry per CDR3 protein. The data contain some 250,000 distinct CDR3 sequences, approximately 42% of them seen just once; the ten biggest clones take up approximately 51%.

The chain employs TRBV9 and TRBJ1-6; D possibly corresponds to TRBD1 (6 bases). The receptor comes from an adult man with Graves' ophthalmopathy. Sequencing input: peripheral blood. The chain's CDR3 is CASSLGGPTYNSPLHF. The CDR3 DNA is TGTGCCAGCAGCTTAGGGGGGCCGACCTATAATTCACCCCTCCACTTT. The variable domain in full, with the rest retrieved from reference TRBV9 and TRBJ1-6, is DSGVTQTPKHLITATGQRVTLRCSPRSGDLSVYWYQQSLDQGLQFLIQYYNGEERAKGNILERFSAQQFPDLHSELNLSSLELGDSALYFCASSLGGPTYNSPLHFGNGTRLTVT.